These 7 T cell receptor beta chains were all obtained from the same sample, sequenced in a study of identical twins. Each CDR3 protein is one row after TCRdb ran MiXCR on the 5' RACE reads. The data contain 600,000 to 800,000 distinct CDR3 sequences, around 20% of them singletons. The sample was also linked to a second study, of T cells expressing NK-cell markers.

The specimen sequenced was PBMCs. Receptor source: a young woman in good health.

The chain is built from TRBV12-3 or TRBV12-4 and TRBJ2-3; 8 nucleotides align to TRBD1. There are 15 residues in the CDR3. Germline trimming cut 2 bases from V and 6 bases from J; bases unmatched to any gene: 7. The CDR3 is CASSLSGQGSDTQYF. DNA of the CDR3: TGTGCCAGCAGTTTATCAGGACAGGGTTCGGATACGCAGTATTTT.

This clonotype has ten or more counts. The CDR3 here is CASSPPRGNEQFF. CDR3 coding DNA: TGTGCCAGCAGTCCACCCAGGGGTAATGAGCAGTTCTTC. The gene calls are TRBV12-3 or TRBV12-4 and TRBJ2-1, with D possibly matching TRBD1 (6 bases). The CDR3 length is 13 residues. Trimming took off 5 bases at V and 7 bases at J, with 12 bases between the two ends.

The CDR3 nucleotides read TGTGCCAGCAGCAAGACGAGCTCTGGAAACACCATATATTTT. Translation: CASSKTSSGNTIYF. The chain has TRBV21-1 and TRBJ1-3. TRBV21-1 is given as a pseudogene. The CDR3 covers 14 residues.

The V gene is TRBV6-1, the J gene TRBJ2-3, with 11 bases lining up with TRBD2. CDR3 length equals 18 residues. Germline assignment: CDR1 MNHNS and CDR2 SASEGT. Germline trimming cut 8 bases from V and 1 base from J; bases unmatched to any gene: 14. In nucleotides, the CDR3 is TGTGCCAGCGCCCTACTAGCGGGAGCGGGGGGTGGCACAGATACGCAGTATTTT. Residues: CASALLAGAGGGTDTQYF.

This clonotype was seen a handful of times. J is TRBJ2-3 and V is TRBV20-1; 7 nucleotides align to TRBD2. The CDR3 sequence is 16 residues long. CDR1 DFQATT and CDR2 SNEGSKA come from the germline V gene (reference sequence). Losses at the gene ends were 3 bases for V and 0 bases for J; bases not matched to a gene: 9. The chain's CDR3 is CSARRLAVPSTDTQYF. The CDR3 coding sequence is TGCAGTGCTAGGAGGCTAGCGGTCCCCAGCACAGATACGCAGTATTTT.

CDR3 nucleotide sequence: TGTGCCAGCAGCTCCGACTTAGACTATGGCTACACCTTC. Residues: CASSSDLDYGYTF. V gene TRBV7-9 combines with J gene TRBJ1-2; D uncertain. From germline, CDR1 is SEHNR and CDR2 FQNEAQ (reference sequence). The CDR3 consists of 13 residues. Trimming removed 4 bases at V and 3 bases at J, with 9 bases between.

In DNA, the CDR3 is TGCAGTGCTAGAGGACTAGCGGGGGGGTTACCCTCCTACAATGAGCAGTTCTTC. This sequence encodes CSARGLAGGLPSYNEQFF. The chain is built from TRBV20-1 and TRBJ2-1; 14 nucleotides match TRBD2. The trim removed 1 base at V and 0 bases at J, leaving 5 bases unmatched. The CDR3 is 18 amino acids. CDR1 is DFQATT and CDR2 is SNEGSKA in the germline V gene (reference sequence).